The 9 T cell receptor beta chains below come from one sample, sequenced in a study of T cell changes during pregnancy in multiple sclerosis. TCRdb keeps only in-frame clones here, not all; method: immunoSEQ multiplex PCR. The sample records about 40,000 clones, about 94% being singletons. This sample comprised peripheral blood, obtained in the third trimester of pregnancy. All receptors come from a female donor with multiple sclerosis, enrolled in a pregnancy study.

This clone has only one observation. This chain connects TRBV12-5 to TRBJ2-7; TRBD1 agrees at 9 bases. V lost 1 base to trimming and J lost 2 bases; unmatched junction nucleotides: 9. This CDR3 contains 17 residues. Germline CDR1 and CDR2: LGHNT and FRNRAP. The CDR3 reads CASGLGPGDRETYEQYF. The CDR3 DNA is TGTGCTAGTGGTTTGGGACCTGGGGACAGGGAGACCTACGAGCAGTACTTC.

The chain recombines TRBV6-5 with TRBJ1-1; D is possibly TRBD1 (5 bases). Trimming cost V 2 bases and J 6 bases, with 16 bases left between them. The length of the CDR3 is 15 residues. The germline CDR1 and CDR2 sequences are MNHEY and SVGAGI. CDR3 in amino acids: CASSYASGLLAEAFF. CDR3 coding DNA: TGTGCCAGCAGTTACGCCTCAGGGCTTTTGGCTGAAGCTTTCTTT.

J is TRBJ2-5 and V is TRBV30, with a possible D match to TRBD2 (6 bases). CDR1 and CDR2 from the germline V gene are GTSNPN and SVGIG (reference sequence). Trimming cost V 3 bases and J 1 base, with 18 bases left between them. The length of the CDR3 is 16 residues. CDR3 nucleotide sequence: TGTGCCTGGAGGGTCCTCCGGGACTGGACCCAAGAGACCCAGTACTTC. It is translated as CAWRVLRDWTQETQYF.

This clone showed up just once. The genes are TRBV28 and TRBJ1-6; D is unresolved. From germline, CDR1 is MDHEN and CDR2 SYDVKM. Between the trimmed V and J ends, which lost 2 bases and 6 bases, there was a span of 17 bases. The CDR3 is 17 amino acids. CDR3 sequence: CASSLARSGFVNSPLHF. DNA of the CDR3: TGTGCCAGCAGTTTAGCGAGGAGTGGATTCGTTAATTCACCCCTCCACTTT.

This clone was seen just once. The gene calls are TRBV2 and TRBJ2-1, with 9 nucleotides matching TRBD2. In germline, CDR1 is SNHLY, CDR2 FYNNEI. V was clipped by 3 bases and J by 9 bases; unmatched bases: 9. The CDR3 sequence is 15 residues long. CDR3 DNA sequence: TGTGCCAGCAGTGAGATACTAGCGGGTGCGGGTGAGCAGTTCTTC. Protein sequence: CASSEILAGAGEQFF.

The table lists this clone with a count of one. This CDR3 is CASSLDRDRVNVNTEAFF. For the CDR3, the DNA is TGTGCCAGCAGCTTGGACCGGGACAGGGTAAATGTGAACACTGAAGCTTTCTTT. The genes are TRBV4-2 and TRBJ1-1, with 9 positions matching TRBD1. Per the germline V gene, CDR1 is LGHNA and CDR2 is YNFKEQ. This CDR3 is 18 amino acids long. Trimming at V came to 5 bases and at J to 0 bases, leaving 13 bases not matched to a gene.

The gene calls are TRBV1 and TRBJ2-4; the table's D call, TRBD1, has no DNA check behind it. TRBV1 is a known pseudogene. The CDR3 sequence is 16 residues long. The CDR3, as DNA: TGCACCAGCAGCCAAGACCCCCGGCAGGGTCGTAACATTCAGTACTTC. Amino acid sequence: CTSSQDPRQGRNIQYF.

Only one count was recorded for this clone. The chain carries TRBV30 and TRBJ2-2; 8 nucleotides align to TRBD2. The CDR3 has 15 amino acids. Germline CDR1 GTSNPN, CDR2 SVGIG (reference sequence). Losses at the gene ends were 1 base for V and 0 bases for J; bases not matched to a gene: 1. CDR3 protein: CAWSGGGTNTGELFF. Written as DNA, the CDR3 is TGTGCCTGGAGTGGCGGGGGGACGAACACCGGGGAGCTGTTTTTT. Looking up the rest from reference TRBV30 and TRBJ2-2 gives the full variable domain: SQTIHQWPATLVQPVGSPLSLECTVEGTSNPNLYWYRQAAGRGLQLLFYSVGIGQISSEVPQNLSASRPQDRQFILSSKKLLLSDSGFYLCAWSGGGTNTGELFFGEGSRLTVL.

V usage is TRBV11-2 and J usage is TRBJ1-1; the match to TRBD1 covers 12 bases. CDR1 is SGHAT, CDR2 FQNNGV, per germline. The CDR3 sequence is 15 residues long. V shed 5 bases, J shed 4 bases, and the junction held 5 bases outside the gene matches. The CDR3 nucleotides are TGTGCCAGCAGCCGTCCGGGACAGGGGGCCACTGAAGCTTTCTTT. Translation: CASSRPGQGATEAFF.